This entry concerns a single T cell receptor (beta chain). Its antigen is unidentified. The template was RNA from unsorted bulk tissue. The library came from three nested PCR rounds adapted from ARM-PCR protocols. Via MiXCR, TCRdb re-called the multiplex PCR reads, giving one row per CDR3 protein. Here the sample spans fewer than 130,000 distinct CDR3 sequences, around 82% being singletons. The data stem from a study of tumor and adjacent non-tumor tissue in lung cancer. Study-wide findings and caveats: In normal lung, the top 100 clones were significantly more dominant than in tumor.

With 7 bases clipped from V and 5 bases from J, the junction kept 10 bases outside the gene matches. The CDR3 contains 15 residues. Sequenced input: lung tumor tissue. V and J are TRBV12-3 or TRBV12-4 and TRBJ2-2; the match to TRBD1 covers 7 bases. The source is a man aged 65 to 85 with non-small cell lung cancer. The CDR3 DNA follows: TGTGCCAGCAACCGGGACAGTACCCAGACCGGGGAGCTGTTTTTT. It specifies CASNRDSTQTGELFF.